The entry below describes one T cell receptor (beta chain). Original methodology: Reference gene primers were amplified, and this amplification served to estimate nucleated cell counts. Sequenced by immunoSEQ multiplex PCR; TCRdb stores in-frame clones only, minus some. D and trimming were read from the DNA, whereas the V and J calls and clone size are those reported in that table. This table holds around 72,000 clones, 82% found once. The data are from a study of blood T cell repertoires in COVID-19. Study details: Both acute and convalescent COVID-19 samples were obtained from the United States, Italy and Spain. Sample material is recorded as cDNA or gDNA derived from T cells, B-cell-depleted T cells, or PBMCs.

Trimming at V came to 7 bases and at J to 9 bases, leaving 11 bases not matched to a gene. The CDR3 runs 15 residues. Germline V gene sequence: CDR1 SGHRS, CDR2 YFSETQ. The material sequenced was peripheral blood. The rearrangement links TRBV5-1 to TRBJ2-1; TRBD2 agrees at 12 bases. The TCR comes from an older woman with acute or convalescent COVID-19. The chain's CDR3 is CASAETSGSPGEQFF. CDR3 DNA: TGCGCCAGCGCTGAGACTAGCGGGAGTCCAGGTGAGCAGTTCTTC.